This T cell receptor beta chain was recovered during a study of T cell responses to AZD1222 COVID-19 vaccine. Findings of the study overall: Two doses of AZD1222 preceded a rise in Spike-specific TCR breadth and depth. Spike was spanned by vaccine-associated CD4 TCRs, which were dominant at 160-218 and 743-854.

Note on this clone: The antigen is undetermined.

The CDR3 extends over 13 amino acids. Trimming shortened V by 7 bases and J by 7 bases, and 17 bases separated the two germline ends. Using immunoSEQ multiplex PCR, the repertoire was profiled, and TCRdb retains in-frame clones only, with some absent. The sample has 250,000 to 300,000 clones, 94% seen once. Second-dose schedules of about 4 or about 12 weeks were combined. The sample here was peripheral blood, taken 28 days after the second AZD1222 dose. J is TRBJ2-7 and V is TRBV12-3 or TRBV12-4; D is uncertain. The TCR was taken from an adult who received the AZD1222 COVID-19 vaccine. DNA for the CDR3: TGTGCCAGCACGCCAGGCGACCTTGGGGAGCAGTACTTC. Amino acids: CASTPGDLGEQYF.